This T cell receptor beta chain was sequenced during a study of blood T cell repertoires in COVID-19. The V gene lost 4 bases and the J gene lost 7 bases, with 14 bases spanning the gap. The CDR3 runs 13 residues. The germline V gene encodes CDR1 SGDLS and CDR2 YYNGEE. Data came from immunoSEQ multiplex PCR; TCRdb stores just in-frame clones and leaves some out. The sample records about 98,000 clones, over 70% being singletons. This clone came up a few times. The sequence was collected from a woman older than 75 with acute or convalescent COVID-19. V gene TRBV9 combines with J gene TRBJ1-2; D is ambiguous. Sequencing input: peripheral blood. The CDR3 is CASSPRHLGGYTF. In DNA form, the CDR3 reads TGTGCCAGCAGCCCCCGACATTTGGGTGGCTACACCTTC.